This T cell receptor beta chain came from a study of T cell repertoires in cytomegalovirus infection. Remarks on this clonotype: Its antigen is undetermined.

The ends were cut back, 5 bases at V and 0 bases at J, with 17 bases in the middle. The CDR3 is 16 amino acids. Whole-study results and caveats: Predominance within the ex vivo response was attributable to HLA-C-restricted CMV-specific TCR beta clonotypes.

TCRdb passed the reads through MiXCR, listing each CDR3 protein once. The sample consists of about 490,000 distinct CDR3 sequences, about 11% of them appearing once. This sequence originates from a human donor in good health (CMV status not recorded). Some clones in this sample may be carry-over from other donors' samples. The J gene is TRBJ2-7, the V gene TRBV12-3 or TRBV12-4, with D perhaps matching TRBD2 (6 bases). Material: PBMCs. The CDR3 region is CASSLQPGLISYEQYF. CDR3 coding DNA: TGTGCCAGCAGTCTACAACCGGGACTTATCTCCTACGAGCAGTACTTC.